This paragraph covers one T cell receptor (beta chain) sequence. Germline V gene data show CDR1 as MDHEN and CDR2 as SYDVKM. The CDR3 loop spans 16 amino acids. The J segment lost 0 bases and the V segment lost 2 bases, leaving 6 bases of the junction unmatched. The data were taken from a study of T cell responses to AZD1222 COVID-19 vaccine. Generated by immunoSEQ multiplex PCR, the TCRdb table keeps only in-frame clones and is missing some. This table has 150,000 or so clones, about 91% appearing once. This receptor was obtained from an adult who received the AZD1222 COVID-19 vaccine. The sequencing used peripheral blood, collected 28 days after the second AZD1222 dose. J is TRBJ2-7 and V is TRBV28, with 8 bases aligning to TRBD2. The CDR3 DNA sequence: TGTGCCAGCAGTTTAACGGCACTAGCGGTCTCCTACGAGCAGTACTTC. It specifies CASSLTALAVSYEQYF.